The subject of this entry is one T cell receptor (beta chain). The CDR3 length is 17 residues. Germline V gene lookup returns CDR1 MGHRA and CDR2 YSYEKL. With 3 bases clipped from V and 4 bases from J, the junction kept 10 bases outside the gene matches. This specimen comes from a study of T-cell reconstitution after alpha-beta-depleted transplantation in children. Preparation of the TCRbeta library involved a method that used unique molecular identifiers. TCRdb fed the PCR reads into MiXCR, producing one record per CDR3 protein. Altogether around 370,000 distinct CDR3 sequences are present, roughly 16% being singletons, with the ten largest covering about 41%.

Material: PBMCs, mostly from graft donor cells, obtained 360 days after TCRalphabeta/CD19-depleted stem cell transplant. The V and J genes are TRBV4-1 and TRBJ2-2, with TRBD2 matching 8 bases. The sequence derives from a male patient between 2 and 15 years old who had a stem cell transplant for acute lymphoblastic leukemia, so the T cells may come from the graft donor. The CDR3 reads CASSQKTGLGVTGELFF. The CDR3 nucleotides read TGCGCCAGCAGCCAGAAGACGGGACTAGGAGTCACCGGGGAGCTGTTTTTT.